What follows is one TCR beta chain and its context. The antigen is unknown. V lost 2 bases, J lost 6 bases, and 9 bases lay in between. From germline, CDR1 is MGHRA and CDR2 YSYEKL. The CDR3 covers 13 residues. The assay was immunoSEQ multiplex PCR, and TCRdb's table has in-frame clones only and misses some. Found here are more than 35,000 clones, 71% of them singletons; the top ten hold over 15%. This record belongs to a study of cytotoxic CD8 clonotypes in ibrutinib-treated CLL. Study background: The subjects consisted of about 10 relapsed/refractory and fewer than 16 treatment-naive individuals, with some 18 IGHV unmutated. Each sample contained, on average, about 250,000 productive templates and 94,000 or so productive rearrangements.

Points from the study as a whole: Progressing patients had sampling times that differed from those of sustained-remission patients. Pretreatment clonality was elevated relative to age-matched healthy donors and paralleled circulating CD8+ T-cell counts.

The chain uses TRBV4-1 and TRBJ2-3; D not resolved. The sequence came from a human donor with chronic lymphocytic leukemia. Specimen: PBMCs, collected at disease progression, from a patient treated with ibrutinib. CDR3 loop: CASSQSRVDTQYF. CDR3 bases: TGCGCCAGCAGCCAATCCCGCGTCGATACGCAGTATTTT.